This section outlines one TCR beta chain sequence together with its context. Its matching antigen is unknown. V dropped 6 bases and J dropped 0; count of bases not matched to a gene: 4. The CDR3 runs 15 residues. Germline CDR1 reads MNHEY; CDR2 reads SVGAGI. This sample stems from a study of T cell responses to AZD1222 COVID-19 vaccine. Overall study findings and caveats: In a largely white British group with more females than males, clonal diversity was possibly underestimated. Sampling captured repertoires only after the peak T cell response.

This table comes from immunoSEQ multiplex PCR, and its TCRdb copy is limited to in-frame clones, with some not included. This sample has around 15,000 clones, with 70% to 85% found just once. This sequence originates from an adult who received the AZD1222 COVID-19 vaccine. The sample in question was peripheral blood, obtained 28 days after the second AZD1222 dose. The chain links TRBV6-5 to TRBJ2-2; the match to TRBD1 covers 7 bases. Here the CDR3 reads CASRTGTANTGELFF. Here the CDR3 DNA reads TGTGCCAGCAGAACAGGGACAGCGAACACCGGGGAGCTGTTTTTT.